This note documents a single TCR beta chain sequence. The source of the sample is a study of PD-1 blockade in classical Hodgkin lymphoma. TCRdb's copy holds only in-frame clones and misses some; the assay was immunoSEQ multiplex PCR. The repertoire has tens of thousands of clones, 90% to 95% of them found once; the top ten carry 8%. Following autologous stem cell transplantation, relapse occurred in every patient, and exposure to brentuximab vedotin varied. Germline V gene sequence: CDR1 SGHTS, CDR2 YDEGEE. This CDR3 has 14 residues. V lost 5 bases and J lost 6; bases outside the gene matches: 6. Material: peripheral blood mononuclear cells (PBMCs), obtained at baseline. This TCR was recovered from a human donor with classical Hodgkin lymphoma. The chain carries TRBV5-8 and TRBJ2-3, with 10 bases identical to TRBD2. The CDR3: CASSSPSGSDTQYF. CDR3 DNA sequence: TGTGCCAGCAGTTCGCCTAGCGGGAGCGATACGCAGTATTTT.